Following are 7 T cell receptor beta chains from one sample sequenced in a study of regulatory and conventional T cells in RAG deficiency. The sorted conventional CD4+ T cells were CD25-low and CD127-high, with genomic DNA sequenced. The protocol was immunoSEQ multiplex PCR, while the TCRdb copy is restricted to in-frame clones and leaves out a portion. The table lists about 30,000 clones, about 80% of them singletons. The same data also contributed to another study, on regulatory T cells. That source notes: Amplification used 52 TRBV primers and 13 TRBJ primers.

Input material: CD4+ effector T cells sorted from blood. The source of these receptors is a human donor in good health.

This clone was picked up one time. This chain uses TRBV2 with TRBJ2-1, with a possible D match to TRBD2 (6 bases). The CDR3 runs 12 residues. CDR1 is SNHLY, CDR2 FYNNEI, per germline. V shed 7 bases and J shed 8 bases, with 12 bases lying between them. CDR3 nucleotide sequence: TGTGCCAGCAAAGGGGACTTAGATGAGCAGTTCTTC. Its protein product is CASKGDLDEQFF.

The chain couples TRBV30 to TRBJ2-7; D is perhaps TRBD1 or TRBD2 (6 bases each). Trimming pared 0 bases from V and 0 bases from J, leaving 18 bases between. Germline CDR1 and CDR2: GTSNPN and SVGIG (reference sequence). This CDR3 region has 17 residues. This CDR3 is CAWSVTGARRSSYEQYF. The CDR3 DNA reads TGTGCCTGGAGTGTTACGGGGGCGCGGAGGAGCTCCTACGAGCAGTACTTC. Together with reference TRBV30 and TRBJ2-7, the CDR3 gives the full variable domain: SQTIHQWPATLVQPVGSPLSLECTVEGTSNPNLYWYRQAAGRGLQLLFYSVGIGQISSEVPQNLSASRPQDRQFILSSKKLLLSDSGFYLCAWSVTGARRSSYEQYFGPGTRLTVT.

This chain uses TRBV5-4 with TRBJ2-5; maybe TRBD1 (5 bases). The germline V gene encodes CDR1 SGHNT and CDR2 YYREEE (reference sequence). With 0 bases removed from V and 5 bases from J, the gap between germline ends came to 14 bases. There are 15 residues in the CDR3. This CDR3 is CASSLVQGMGETQYF. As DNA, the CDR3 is TGTGCCAGCAGCTTGGTCCAGGGAATGGGCGAGACCCAGTACTTC.

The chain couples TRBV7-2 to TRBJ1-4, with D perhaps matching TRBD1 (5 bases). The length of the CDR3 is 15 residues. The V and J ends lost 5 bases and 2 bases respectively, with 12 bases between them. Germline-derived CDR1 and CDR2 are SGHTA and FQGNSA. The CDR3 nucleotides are TGTGCCAGCAGCCCGCAGACAGCTACTAATGAAAAACTGTTTTTT. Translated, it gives CASSPQTATNEKLFF. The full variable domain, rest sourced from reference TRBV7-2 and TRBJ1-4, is GAGVSQSPSNKVTEKGKDVELRCDPISGHTALYWYRQSLGQGLEFLIYFQGNSAPDKSGLPSDRFSAERTGGSVSTLTIQRTQQEDSAVYLCASSPQTATNEKLFFGSGTQLSVL.

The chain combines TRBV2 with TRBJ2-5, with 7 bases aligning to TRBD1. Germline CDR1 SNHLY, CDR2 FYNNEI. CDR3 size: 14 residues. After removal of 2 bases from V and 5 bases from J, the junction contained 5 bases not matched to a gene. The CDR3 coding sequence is TGTGCCAGCAGTGAACAGACAGGGCACGAGACCCAGTACTTC. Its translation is CASSEQTGHETQYF.

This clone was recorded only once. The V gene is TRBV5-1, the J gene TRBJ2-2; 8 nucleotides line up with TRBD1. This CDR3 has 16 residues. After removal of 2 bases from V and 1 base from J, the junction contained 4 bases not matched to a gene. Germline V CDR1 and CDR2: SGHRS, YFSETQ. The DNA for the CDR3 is TGCGCCAGCAGCTTAGCCGGGACAGGGAACACCGGGGAGCTGTTTTTT. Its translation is CASSLAGTGNTGELFF. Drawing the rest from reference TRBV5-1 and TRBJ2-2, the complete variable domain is KAGVTQTPRYLIKTRGQQVTLSCSPISGHRSVSWYQQTPGQGLQFLFEYFSETQRNKGNFPGRFSGRQFSNSRSEMNVSTLELGDSALYLCASSLAGTGNTGELFFGEGSRLTVL.

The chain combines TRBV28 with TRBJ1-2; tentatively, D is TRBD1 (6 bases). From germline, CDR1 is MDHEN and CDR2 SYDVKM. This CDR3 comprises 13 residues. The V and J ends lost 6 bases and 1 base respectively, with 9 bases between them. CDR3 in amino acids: CASRLDSNYGYTF. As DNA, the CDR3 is TGTGCCAGCAGGCTGGACAGTAACTATGGCTACACCTTC.